This T cell receptor (beta chain) stems from a study of blood T cell repertoires in COVID-19. About the study: There were acute and convalescent COVID-19 samples, and they came from the United States, Italy and Spain. From T cells, B-cell-depleted T cells, or PBMCs came the material, which was cDNA or gDNA.

In the original workflow: The authors estimated nucleated cell counts from reference gene primer amplification. The repertoire was sequenced with immunoSEQ multiplex PCR; TCRdb's copy has only in-frame clones and lacks some. D and trimming come from the DNA, and the V and J calls and clone size come from that table. The sample shows roughly 160,000 clones, about nine tenths of them seen only once. Specimen: peripheral blood. This receptor was identified in a woman aged 55 to 70 who had recovered from COVID-19.

This CDR3 reads CASSYYTSGGSHTQYF. CDR3 DNA sequence: TGTGCCAGCAGTTACTATACTAGCGGGGGGTCACATACGCAGTATTTT. The V gene is TRBV28, the J gene TRBJ2-3; 12 bases are shared with TRBD2. Germline V gives CDR1 MDHEN, CDR2 SYDVKM. CDR3 length equals 16 residues. With 4 bases clipped from V and 7 bases from J, the junction kept 9 bases outside the gene matches.